The next 29 T cell receptor beta chains were all read from a single sample in a study of PD-1 blockade in classical Hodgkin lymphoma. Clones were read by immunoSEQ multiplex PCR, and TCRdb kept only the in-frame ones, dropping some. The table records around 4,400 clones, about three quarters of them present only once. Every patient relapsed after autologous stem cell transplantation, and brentuximab vedotin exposure varied. After thawing, PBMCs were subjected to magnetic negative selection to isolate CD8+ T cells. Source: CD8+ T cells from blood, taken at baseline. The receptors were sampled from a human donor with classical Hodgkin lymphoma.

The CDR3 spells CASSAWSLAGGWETQYF. In DNA, the CDR3 is TGTGCCAGCAGCGCCTGGTCCCTAGCGGGGGGATGGGAGACCCAGTACTTC. The rearrangement joins TRBV7-9 to TRBJ2-5; 11 nucleotides line up with TRBD2. This CDR3 is 17 amino acids long. In germline, CDR1 is SEHNR, CDR2 FQNEAQ (reference sequence). Trimming cost V 5 bases and J 5 bases; bases outside gene matches: 13.

The chain's CDR3 is CASTPGLIGDGNQPQHF. CDR3 DNA: TGTGCCAGCACACCGGGACTGATAGGGGATGGCAATCAGCCCCAGCATTTT. This chain uses TRBV27 with TRBJ1-5; tentative D call: TRBD1 (5 bases). Germline V gene data show CDR1 as MNHEY and CDR2 as SMNVEV (reference sequence). The CDR3 loop spans 17 amino acids. Between the trimmed V and J ends, which lost 7 bases and 2 bases, there was a span of 21 bases.

The V call is TRBV4-1, the J call TRBJ1-6; D is perhaps TRBD1 (5 bases). There are 16 residues in the CDR3. The germline V and J ends were trimmed by 3 bases and 6 bases, with 15 bases remaining between them. Germline V gene sequence: CDR1 MGHRA, CDR2 YSYEKL. This CDR3 is CASSQGRFGLNSPLHF. CDR3 in DNA: TGCGCCAGCAGCCAGGGGCGCTTTGGCCTTAATTCACCCCTCCACTTT.

J is TRBJ2-1 and V is TRBV29-1, with 8 nucleotides matching TRBD2. The CDR3 has 19 amino acids. V lost 1 base to trimming and J lost 0 bases; unmatched junction nucleotides: 14. Germline V CDR1 and CDR2: SQVTM, ANQGSEA. CDR3 sequence reads: CSVEGRGLDPQGSYNEQFF. The CDR3, as DNA: TGCAGCGTTGAAGGAAGGGGACTAGACCCCCAAGGCTCCTACAATGAGCAGTTCTTC.

J is TRBJ1-5 and V is TRBV28; D not resolved. The CDR3 sequence is 15 residues long. V dropped 5 bases and J dropped 2 bases, with 13 bases sitting between them. Germline CDR1 reads MDHEN; CDR2 reads SYDVKM. The CDR3 loop reads CASSLPPYGNQPQHF. The DNA of the CDR3 is TGTGCCAGCAGTCTACCCCCGTACGGCAATCAGCCCCAGCATTTT.

This chain uses TRBV13 with TRBJ2-7, with D hard to call. The CDR3 spans 14 residues. The germline CDR1 and CDR2 sequences are PRHDT and FYEKMQ (reference sequence). The V end was cut by 0 bases, the J end by 0 bases, with 6 bases between. The CDR3 DNA follows: TGTGCCAGCAGCTTAGGCGGCCACTCCTACGAGCAGTACTTC. It is translated as CASSLGGHSYEQYF.

The rearrangement uses TRBV11-1 and TRBJ2-7; D possibly matches TRBD1 or TRBD2 (5 bases each). Germline V CDR1 and CDR2: SGHAT, FQDESV (reference sequence). Between the trimmed V and J ends, which lost 3 bases and 3 bases, there was a span of 15 bases. The length of the CDR3 is 15 residues. The CDR3 DNA follows: TGTGCCAGCAGCTTGTCCTCCGGGACGGTCTACGAGCAGTACTTC. Encoded protein: CASSLSSGTVYEQYF.

This clone was found a few times. V and J are TRBV7-9 and TRBJ2-1; TRBD2 matches 10 bases. V gave up 4 bases and J gave up 9 bases; unmatched junction bases: 9. CDR3 length: 15 residues. Germline V gene sequence: CDR1 SEHNR, CDR2 FQNEAQ (reference sequence). The CDR3 sequence: CASSWFGLAGVEQFF. CDR3 bases: TGTGCCAGCAGCTGGTTCGGGCTAGCGGGAGTTGAGCAGTTCTTC.

The chain has TRBV2 and TRBJ2-7; possible D gene TRBD2, 6 bases. Trimming removed 1 base at V and 3 bases at J, with 13 bases between. Germline loops: CDR1 SNHLY, CDR2 FYNNEI. The CDR3 has 15 residues. The CDR3 protein is CASSEDGGTDYEQYF. The CDR3 DNA sequence: TGTGCCAGCAGTGAAGATGGGGGGACTGACTACGAGCAGTACTTC.

This chain links TRBV9 with TRBJ2-1, with a tentative D call TRBD1 (5 bases). The germline CDR1 and CDR2 sequences are SGDLS and YYNGEE. The CDR3 has 13 amino acids. V was clipped by 7 bases and J by 1 base, with 9 bases between them. The CDR3 sequence: CASQGQSYNEQFF. The CDR3 DNA reads as TGTGCCAGCCAGGGCCAGTCCTACAATGAGCAGTTCTTC.

The J gene is TRBJ1-1, the V gene TRBV6-5; D not certain. This CDR3 is 14 amino acids long. V was trimmed by 0 bases and J by 1 base, leaving 6 bases between them. CDR1 is MNHEY, CDR2 SVGAGI, per germline. The CDR3 coding sequence is TGTGCCAGCAGTTACTCGAGCCCGAACACTGAAGCTTTCTTT. It codes for CASSYSSPNTEAFF.

This clone came up a few times. This chain joins TRBV29-1 and TRBJ1-2; D is ambiguous. V was clipped by 4 bases and J by 3 bases, with 9 bases between them. Germline V gene lookup returns CDR1 SQVTM and CDR2 ANQGSEA. The CDR3 length is 12 residues. The CDR3 sequence is CSVAGVDYGYTF. CDR3 nucleotides: TGCAGCGTTGCCGGGGTGGACTATGGCTACACCTTC.

The rearrangement links TRBV2 to TRBJ2-1; TRBD2 aligns across 9 bases. After removal of 5 bases from V and 6 bases from J, the junction contained 5 bases not matched to a gene. Germline V CDR1 and CDR2: SNHLY, FYNNEI. The CDR3 runs to 14 residues. CDR3 coding DNA: TGTGCCAGCAGTCCCGGGACTAGCTTCAATGAGCAGTTCTTC. It codes for CASSPGTSFNEQFF.

The V gene is TRBV19, the J gene TRBJ1-1; 7 nucleotides align to TRBD1. The V segment lost 1 base and the J segment 3 bases; nucleotides outside the gene matches: 2. Germline assignment: CDR1 LNHDA and CDR2 SQIVND (reference sequence). The CDR3 runs to 14 residues. CDR3 residues: CASSIGTGDTEAFF. CDR3 DNA: TGTGCCAGTAGTATAGGCACAGGGGACACTGAAGCTTTCTTT.

The genes are TRBV2 and TRBJ1-2; 9 positions match TRBD1. Germline V gives CDR1 SNHLY, CDR2 FYNNEI. V lost 7 bases, J lost 8 bases, and 11 bases stayed unmatched. The CDR3 length is 14 residues. This chain's CDR3 is CASIPYRDRAGYTF. Here the CDR3 DNA reads TGTGCCAGCATCCCGTACCGGGACAGGGCCGGCTACACCTTC. Combining the CDR3 with reference TRBV2 and TRBJ1-2 gives the whole variable domain EPEVTQTPSHQVTQMGQEVILRCVPISNHLYFYWYRQILGQKVEFLVSFYNNEISEKSEIFDDQFSVERPDGSNFTLKIRSTKLEDSAMYFCASIPYRDRAGYTFGSGTRLTVV.

The chain links TRBV27 to TRBJ1-1, with 9 bases matching TRBD1. This CDR3 has 12 residues. CDR1 MNHEY and CDR2 SMNVEV come from the germline V gene (reference sequence). V lost 6 bases, J lost 11 bases, and 7 bases stayed unmatched. The CDR3: CASSTGGESAFF. DNA of the CDR3: TGTGCCAGCAGCACAGGGGGCGAAAGTGCTTTCTTT.

The J gene is TRBJ2-2, the V gene TRBV7-3, with a tentative D call TRBD2 (6 bases). The CDR3 runs 19 residues. Germline V CDR1 and CDR2: SGHTA, FQGTGA. The V end was cut by 1 base, the J end by 7 bases, with 25 bases between. CDR3 bases: TGTGCCAGCAGCTTAATTGTCCACCGCGGGAAAATGAGTAACGGGGAGCTGTTTTTT. Translation: CASSLIVHRGKMSNGELFF.

J is TRBJ2-7 and V is TRBV29-1, with 10 bases lining up with TRBD1. Per the germline V gene, CDR1 is SQVTM and CDR2 is ANQGSEA. V shed 0 bases and J 5 bases; nucleotides not matched to a gene: 7. The CDR3 runs to 15 residues. CDR3 in DNA: TGCAGCGTTGAAGAACTGGACAGGGGGGCCCACGAGCAGTACTTC. It specifies CSVEELDRGAHEQYF.

The chain has TRBV7-2 and TRBJ1-6; no clear D gene. Trimming cost V 3 bases and J 15 bases, with 9 bases left between them. CDR3 size: 11 residues. Per germline, CDR1 SGHTA and CDR2 FQGNSA. CDR3 loop: CASSLGSGLHF. The DNA for the CDR3 is TGTGCCAGCAGCTTGGGTTCTGGCCTCCACTTT.

J is TRBJ2-7 and V is TRBV7-2; 9 nucleotides line up with TRBD1. The CDR3 contains 15 residues. The trim removed 5 bases at V and 0 bases at J, leaving 5 bases unmatched. Germline assignment: CDR1 SGHTA and CDR2 FQGNSA. CDR3 coding DNA: TGTGCCAGCAGCCCCCGGGACAGGGCCTCCTACGAGCAGTACTTC. This encodes CASSPRDRASYEQYF.

The chain is built from TRBV9 and TRBJ1-4; D call uncertain. The CDR3 is made up of 14 amino acids. Trimming shortened V by 4 bases and J by 2 bases, and 9 bases separated the two germline ends. The germline V gene has CDR1 SGDLS and CDR2 YYNGEE. CDR3 DNA sequence: TGTGCCAGCAGCAAAGGAGGGACTAATGAAAAACTGTTTTTT. Its translation: CASSKGGTNEKLFF.

The chain carries TRBV28 and TRBJ2-1; D remains unclear. The V end lost 3 bases, the J end lost 5 bases, and 11 bases lay between the germline ends. Per the germline V gene, CDR1 is MDHEN and CDR2 is SYDVKM. The CDR3 runs to 14 residues. DNA of the CDR3: TGTGCCAGCAGTTTTTACAGCCTTAACAATGAGCAGTTCTTC. This codes for CASSFYSLNNEQFF.

This chain uses TRBV9 with TRBJ2-3; no clear D. The V gene lost 2 bases and the J gene lost 0 bases, with 7 bases spanning the gap. The CDR3 has 14 residues. The germline CDR1 and CDR2 sequences are SGDLS and YYNGEE. Here the CDR3 reads CASSVPDSTDTQYF. The CDR3 DNA reads as TGTGCCAGCAGCGTGCCAGATAGCACAGATACGCAGTATTTT.

This chain's CDR3 is CASSLYTSGAGGQFF. The CDR3 nucleotides are TGTGCCAGCAGTTTATATACTAGCGGAGCCGGCGGGCAGTTCTTC. The chain carries TRBV27 and TRBJ2-1; 8 nucleotides align to TRBD2. This CDR3 spans 15 amino acids. J lost 12 bases, V lost 1 base, and 11 bases had no gene match. The V gene's germline CDR1 is MNHEY and CDR2 SMNVEV (reference sequence).

This clone was picked up a small number of times. The chain recombines TRBV28 with TRBJ1-2; D not certain. The germline V gene encodes CDR1 MDHEN and CDR2 SYDVKM. Deletions cut 3 bases from V and 6 bases from J, with 5 bases between. The CDR3 consists of 11 residues. The CDR3 DNA reads as TGTGCCAGCAGTTTCACTAATGGCTACACCTTC. Protein product: CASSFTNGYTF.

The chain couples TRBV19 to TRBJ2-3, with D perhaps matching TRBD2 (6 bases). Germline values: CDR1 LNHDA, CDR2 SQIVND (reference sequence). The V end lost 5 bases, the J end lost 3 bases, and 18 bases lay between the germline ends. This CDR3 has 16 residues. The CDR3 DNA is TGTGCCAGTAGTCTTCAAACTAGCTGGTTGACAGATACGCAGTATTTT. It yields the protein CASSLQTSWLTDTQYF. The full variable domain, rest sourced from reference TRBV19 and TRBJ2-3, is DGGITQSPKYLFRKEGQNVTLSCEQNLNHDAMYWYRQDPGQGLRLIYYSQIVNDFQKGDIAEGYSVSREKKESFPLTVTSAQKNPTAFYLCASSLQTSWLTDTQYFGPGTRLTVL.

This chain links TRBV13 with TRBJ2-1; tentatively, D is TRBD2 (6 bases). Germline V gene lookup returns CDR1 PRHDT and CDR2 FYEKMQ (reference sequence). The V gene lost 1 base and the J gene lost 1 base, with 8 bases spanning the gap. This CDR3 has 15 residues. CDR3 nucleotide sequence: TGTGCCAGCAGCTTAGTGACTAGTTCCTACAATGAGCAGTTCTTC. Translating gives CASSLVTSSYNEQFF.

This clone showed up just once. The rearrangement joins TRBV28 to TRBJ1-1; D is perhaps TRBD1 (6 bases). Germline V gives CDR1 MDHEN, CDR2 SYDVKM. This CDR3 has 13 amino acids. Trimming cost V 4 bases and J 5 bases, with 11 bases left between them. DNA for the CDR3: TGTGCCAGCAGTTATACAGGGTTAACTGAAGCTTTCTTT. Its translation: CASSYTGLTEAFF.

The chain is built from TRBV6-5 and TRBJ1-2, with a tentative D call TRBD1 (6 bases). The CDR3 loop spans 15 amino acids. Trimming took off 4 bases at V and 7 bases at J, with 19 bases between the two ends. The V gene's germline CDR1 is MNHEY and CDR2 SVGAGI. The CDR3 loop reads CASSSTPTGRGGYTF. DNA of the CDR3: TGTGCCAGCAGTTCGACCCCCACAGGGCGGGGTGGCTACACCTTC.